This T cell receptor beta chain was sequenced in a study of shared clonotypes between healthy human individuals. Original processing notes: Filtering differed because ImmunoSEQ produced junction-only sequences that carried no quality scores. The data were produced by immunoSEQ multiplex PCR, yet TCRdb's version contains in-frame clones alone and is incomplete. Clone size and the V and J calls come from that table; the DNA yielded D and trimming. In the table there are some 92,000 clones, around 43% of which are singletons. The sample comprised PBMCs. The sequence was obtained from a middle-aged woman in good health. Some clones in this sample may be carry-over from other donors' samples.

The CDR3 spells CASSPTNRGDAGEQFF. The CDR3 coding sequence is TGTGCCAGCAGCCCTACGAACCGGGGGGACGCCGGTGAGCAGTTCTTC. V gene TRBV7-9 combines with J gene TRBJ2-1; 7 bases map to TRBD2. The germline gives CDR1 SEHNR, CDR2 FQNEAQ (reference sequence). The CDR3 extends over 16 amino acids. With 5 bases clipped from V and 9 bases from J, the junction kept 16 bases outside the gene matches. The variable domain in full, completed from reference TRBV7-9 and TRBJ2-1, reads DTGVSQNPRHKITKRGQNVTFRCDPISEHNRLYWYRQTLGQGPEFLTYFQNEAQLEKSRLLSDRFSAERPKGSFSTLEIQRTEQGDSAMYLCASSPTNRGDAGEQFFGPGTRLTVL.